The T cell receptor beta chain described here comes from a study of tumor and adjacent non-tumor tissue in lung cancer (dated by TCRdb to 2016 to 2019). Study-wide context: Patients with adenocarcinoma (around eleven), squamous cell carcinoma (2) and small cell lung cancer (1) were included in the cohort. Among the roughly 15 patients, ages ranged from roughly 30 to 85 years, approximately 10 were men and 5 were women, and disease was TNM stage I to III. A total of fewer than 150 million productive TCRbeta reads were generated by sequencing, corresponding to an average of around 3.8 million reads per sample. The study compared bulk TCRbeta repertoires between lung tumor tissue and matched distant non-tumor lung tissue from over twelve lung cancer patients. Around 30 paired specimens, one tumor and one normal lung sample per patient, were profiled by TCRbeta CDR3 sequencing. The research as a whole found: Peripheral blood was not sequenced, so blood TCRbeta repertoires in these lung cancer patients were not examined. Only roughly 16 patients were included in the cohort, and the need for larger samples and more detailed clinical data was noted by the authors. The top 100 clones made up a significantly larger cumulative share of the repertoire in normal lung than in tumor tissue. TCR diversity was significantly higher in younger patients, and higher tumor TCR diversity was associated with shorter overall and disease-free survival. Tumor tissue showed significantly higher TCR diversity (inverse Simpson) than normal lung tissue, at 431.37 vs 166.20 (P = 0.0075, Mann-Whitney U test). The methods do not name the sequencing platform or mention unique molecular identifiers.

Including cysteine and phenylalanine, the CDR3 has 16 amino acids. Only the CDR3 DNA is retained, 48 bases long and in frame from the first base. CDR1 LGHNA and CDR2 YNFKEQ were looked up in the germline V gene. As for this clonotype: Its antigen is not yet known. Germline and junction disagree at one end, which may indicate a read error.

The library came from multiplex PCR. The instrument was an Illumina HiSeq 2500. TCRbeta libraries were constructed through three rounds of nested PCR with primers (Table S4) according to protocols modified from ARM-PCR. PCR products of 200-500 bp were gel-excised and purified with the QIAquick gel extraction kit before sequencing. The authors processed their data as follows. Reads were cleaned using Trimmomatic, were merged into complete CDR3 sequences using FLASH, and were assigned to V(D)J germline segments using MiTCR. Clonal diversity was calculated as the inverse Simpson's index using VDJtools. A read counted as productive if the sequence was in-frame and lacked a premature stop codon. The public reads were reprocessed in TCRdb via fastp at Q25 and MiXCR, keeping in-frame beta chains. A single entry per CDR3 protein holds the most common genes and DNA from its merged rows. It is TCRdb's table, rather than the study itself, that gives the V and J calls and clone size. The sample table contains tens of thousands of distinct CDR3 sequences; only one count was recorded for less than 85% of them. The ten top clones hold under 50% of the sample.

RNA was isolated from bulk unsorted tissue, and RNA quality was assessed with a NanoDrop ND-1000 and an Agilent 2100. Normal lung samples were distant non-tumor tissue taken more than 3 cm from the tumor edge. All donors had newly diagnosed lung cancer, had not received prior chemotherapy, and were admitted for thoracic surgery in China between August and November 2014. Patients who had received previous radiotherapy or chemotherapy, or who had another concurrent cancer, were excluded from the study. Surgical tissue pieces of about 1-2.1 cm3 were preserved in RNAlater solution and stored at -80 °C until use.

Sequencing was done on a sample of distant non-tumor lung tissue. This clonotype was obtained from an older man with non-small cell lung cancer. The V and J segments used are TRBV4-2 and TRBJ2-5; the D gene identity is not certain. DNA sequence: TGTGCTAGCAGCCGCCGAGGTACCGGTAATGAGGAGACCCAGTACTTC. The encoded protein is CASSRRGTGNEETQYF.